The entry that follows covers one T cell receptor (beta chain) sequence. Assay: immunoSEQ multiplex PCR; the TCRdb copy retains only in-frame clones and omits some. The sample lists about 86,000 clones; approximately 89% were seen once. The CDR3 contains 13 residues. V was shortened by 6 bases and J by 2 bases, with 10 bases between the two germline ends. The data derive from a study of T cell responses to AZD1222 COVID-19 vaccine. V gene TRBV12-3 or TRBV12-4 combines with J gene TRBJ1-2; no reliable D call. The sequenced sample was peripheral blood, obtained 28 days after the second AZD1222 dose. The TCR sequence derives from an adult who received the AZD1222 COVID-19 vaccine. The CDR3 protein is CASSAGRNYGYTF. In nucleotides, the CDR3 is TGTGCCAGCAGCGCCGGACGGAACTATGGCTACACCTTC.